This entry lists 17 T cell receptor beta chains sequenced from one sample in a study of cytomegalovirus exposure and HLA in healthy donors. The method was immunoSEQ multiplex PCR; TCRdb's version includes in-frame clones alone and lacks a portion of them. The table shows some 86,000 clones, with over 85% occurring only once. The sample taken for sequencing was PBMCs. The receptor set was obtained from a woman aged 25 to 39 in good health and CMV-seronegative.

The chain couples TRBV6-5 to TRBJ1-1, with a tentative D call TRBD1 (6 bases). V lost 5 bases, J lost 0 bases, and 10 bases lay in between. The V gene's germline CDR1 is MNHEY and CDR2 SVGAGI. This CDR3 has 14 residues. The CDR3 is CASSRGTLNTEAFF. In DNA, the CDR3 is TGTGCCAGCAGTCGAGGGACATTGAACACTGAAGCTTTCTTT.

J is TRBJ1-5 and V is TRBV7-2; 8 bases map to TRBD1. Per the germline V gene, CDR1 is SGHTA and CDR2 is FQGNSA. V shed 5 bases, J shed 0 bases, and the junction held 12 bases outside the gene matches. This CDR3 is 18 amino acids long. The CDR3 spells CASSLSAGGSYSNQPQHF. The CDR3 bases are TGTGCCAGCAGCCTAAGCGCAGGGGGCAGTTATAGCAATCAGCCCCAGCATTTT.

This rearrangement joins TRBV9 to TRBJ2-1, with 9 bases matching TRBD1. Germline V gene lookup returns CDR1 SGDLS and CDR2 YYNGEE. The CDR3 is made up of 17 amino acids. The trim removed 6 bases at V and 9 bases at J, leaving 19 bases unmatched. The CDR3 protein is CASKGAGGQGHVGEQFF. DNA of the CDR3: TGTGCCAGCAAAGGGGCAGGGGGACAGGGCCATGTGGGTGAGCAGTTCTTC.

The chain uses TRBV30 and TRBJ2-7, with D possibly TRBD1 on 5 matching bases. Germline V lookup: CDR1 GTSNPN, CDR2 SVGIG (reference sequence). Trimming pared 1 base from V and 2 bases from J, leaving 15 bases between. CDR3 length equals 15 residues. CDR3 amino acids: CAWSARVFSPYEQYF. The CDR3 bases are TGTGCCTGGAGTGCCAGGGTATTCAGCCCCTACGAGCAGTACTTC.

The chain uses TRBV19 and TRBJ1-1, with 7 bases lining up with TRBD1. J was trimmed by 1 base and V by 1 base; bases with no gene match: 3. The CDR3 totals 15 residues. The germline V gene encodes CDR1 LNHDA and CDR2 SQIVND (reference sequence). CDR3 DNA sequence: TGTGCCAGTAGTATAGCAGGGACAGCGAACACTGAAGCTTTCTTT. Encoded protein: CASSIAGTANTEAFF.

V usage is TRBV9 and J usage is TRBJ1-1; D possibly corresponds to TRBD1 (6 bases). The CDR3 is 16 residues long. Germline CDR1 and CDR2: SGDLS and YYNGEE. Trimming took off 0 bases at V and 4 bases at J, with 16 bases between the two ends. DNA for the CDR3: TGTGCCAGCAGCGTAGGTTTGAGGGGAGGGGGCACTGAAGCTTTCTTT. This codes for CASSVGLRGGGTEAFF.

The chain's CDR3 is CASSISGRAFDEQFF. In DNA, the CDR3 is TGTGCCAGCAGCATTAGCGGGAGGGCCTTTGATGAGCAGTTCTTC. The chain has TRBV7-9 and TRBJ2-1, with TRBD2 matching over 11 bases. Germline CDR1 and CDR2: SEHNR and FQNEAQ (reference sequence). CDR3 length equals 15 residues. J was trimmed by 8 bases and V by 5 bases; bases with no gene match: 8.

The rearrangement joins TRBV28 to TRBJ1-1; 9 bases match TRBD1. CDR1 and CDR2 (germline): MDHEN, SYDVKM. This CDR3 region has 15 residues. V lost 5 bases and J lost 5; bases outside the gene matches: 9. CDR3 DNA sequence: TGTGCCAGCAGTCCGGCGGACAGGGGATGGACTGAAGCTTTCTTT. Encoded protein: CASSPADRGWTEAFF.

J is TRBJ2-2 and V is TRBV5-4; tentatively, D is TRBD2 (6 bases). The CDR3 length is 14 residues. The V gene lost 2 bases and the J gene lost 5 bases, with 10 bases spanning the gap. Germline V lookup: CDR1 SGHNT, CDR2 YYREEE (reference sequence). CDR3 sequence (DNA): TGTGCCAGCAGCTTCGGCGGAGGGACCGGGGAGCTGTTTTTT. Protein product: CASSFGGGTGELFF.

The gene calls are TRBV18 and TRBJ1-1; D is perhaps TRBD1 (5 bases). This CDR3 contains 14 residues. Trimming took 1 base from V and 0 from J, leaving 6 bases between them. From germline, CDR1 is KGHSH and CDR2 LQKENI. CDR3 in amino acids: CASSPQGLNTEAFF. Here the CDR3 DNA reads TGTGCCAGCTCACCACAGGGGTTGAACACTGAAGCTTTCTTT.

V gene TRBV6-6 combines with J gene TRBJ2-3; D may be TRBD2 (5 bases). V gave up 2 bases and J gave up 1 base, with 13 bases separating them. The length of the CDR3 is 16 residues. Germline CDR1 reads MNHNY; CDR2 reads SVGAGI (reference sequence). CDR3 DNA: TGTGCCAGCAGTTACCACACCGGGATAGGCACAGATACGCAGTATTTT. As protein: CASSYHTGIGTDTQYF.

The chain employs TRBV19 and TRBJ2-1, with TRBD1 as a possible D gene (5 bases). The CDR3 sequence is 15 residues long. Per the germline V gene, CDR1 is LNHDA and CDR2 is SQIVND (reference sequence). V shed 1 base and J shed 0 bases, with 7 bases lying between them. This CDR3 is CASSIGQGSYNEQFF. In nucleotides, the CDR3 is TGTGCCAGTAGTATAGGGCAGGGCTCCTACAATGAGCAGTTCTTC.

V usage is TRBV7-3 and J usage is TRBJ2-2, with 7 nucleotides matching TRBD2. There are 14 residues in the CDR3. The ends lost 5 bases at V and 6 bases at J; junction bases unmatched: 6. Germline V gene sequence: CDR1 SGHTA, CDR2 FQGTGA. CDR3 in DNA: TGTGCCAGCAGCCCGTCACGGGGGGCCGGGGAGCTGTTTTTT. Translation: CASSPSRGAGELFF.

The chain links TRBV9 to TRBJ1-6; no definite D call. This CDR3 has 17 amino acids. The V gene lost 0 bases and the J gene lost 0 bases, with 10 bases spanning the gap. The germline CDR1 and CDR2 sequences are SGDLS and YYNGEE. The CDR3 coding sequence is TGTGCCAGCAGCGTAGCCGATGTGGCCTCCTATAATTCACCCCTCCACTTT. Its protein product is CASSVADVASYNSPLHF.

This clone appeared a few times. The chain carries TRBV19 and TRBJ1-2; D gene unclear. The CDR3 contains 16 residues. CDR1 is LNHDA and CDR2 is SQIVND in the germline V gene (reference sequence). The V and J ends lost 4 bases and 4 bases respectively, with 19 bases between them. CDR3 in DNA: TGTGCCAGTAGTACCCCCTTACGAGCACTAGGCTATGGCTACACCTTC. It yields the protein CASSTPLRALGYGYTF.

The rearrangement joins TRBV5-1 to TRBJ1-3; D remains unclear. The CDR3 is 14 amino acids. Germline V gives CDR1 SGHRS, CDR2 YFSETQ. Trimming shortened V by 4 bases and J by 1 base, and 9 bases separated the two germline ends. The chain's CDR3 is CASSPGRSGNTIYF. CDR3 nucleotides: TGCGCCAGCAGCCCGGGGAGGTCTGGAAACACCATATATTTT.

This clone was seen a single time. The chain links TRBV28 to TRBJ2-7; D might be TRBD1 (5 bases). V gave up 5 bases and J gave up 3 bases, with 8 bases separating them. The CDR3 spans 12 residues. The V gene's germline CDR1 is MDHEN and CDR2 SYDVKM. CDR3 nucleotides: TGTGCCAGCAGTCTTAGGGGCTACGAGCAGTACTTC. Translated: CASSLRGYEQYF.